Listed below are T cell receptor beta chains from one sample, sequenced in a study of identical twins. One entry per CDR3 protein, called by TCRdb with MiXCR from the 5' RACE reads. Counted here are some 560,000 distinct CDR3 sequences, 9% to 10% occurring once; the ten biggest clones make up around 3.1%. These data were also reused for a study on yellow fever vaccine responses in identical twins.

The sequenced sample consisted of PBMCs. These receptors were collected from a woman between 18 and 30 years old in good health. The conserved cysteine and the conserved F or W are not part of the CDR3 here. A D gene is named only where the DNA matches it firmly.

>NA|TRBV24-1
ATSGWRQGSQTGELF
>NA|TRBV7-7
ASSLAWGETQY
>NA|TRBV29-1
SVRVFPSTDTQY
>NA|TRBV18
ASSPLGGETGANVLT
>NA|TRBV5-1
ASSLVLGTNYEQY
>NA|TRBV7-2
ASSLNRGYEQY
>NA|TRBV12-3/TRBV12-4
ASSLSLGPLGEQF
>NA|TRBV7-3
ASSPENRNEQF
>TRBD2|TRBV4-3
ASSQDSPSGSVDTGELF
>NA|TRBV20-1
SARPAGSYNEQF
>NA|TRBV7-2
ASSFSVYNEQF
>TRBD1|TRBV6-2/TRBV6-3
ASSYSVQGASGNTIY
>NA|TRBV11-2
ASSRDGNPQETQY
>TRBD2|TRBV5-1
ASSLSGLAGTDTQY
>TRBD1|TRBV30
AFRDRSTDTQY
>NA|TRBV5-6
ASRWGSTDTQY
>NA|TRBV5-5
ASSDGLPLGPLH
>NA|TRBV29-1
SAGMGPGYEQY
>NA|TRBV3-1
ASSQTPLGRSYEQY
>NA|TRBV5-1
ASSPRTLSGETQY
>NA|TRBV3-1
ASSHLGGSNTGELF
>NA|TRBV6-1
ASSEARALNNSPLH
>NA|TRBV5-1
ASSLPGPSSYNEQF
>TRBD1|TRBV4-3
ASSPGTGIAYEQY
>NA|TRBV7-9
ASSQMMGSYEQY
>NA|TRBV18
ASSPVTPGVETQY
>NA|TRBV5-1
ASMESGAPGNEQF
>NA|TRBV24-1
ATSQGRVNQPQH
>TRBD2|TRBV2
ASSGGGRGTGELF
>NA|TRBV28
ASRNYGTINEQY
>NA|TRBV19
ASSIMSGSRADTQY
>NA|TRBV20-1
SARNPGARTEAF
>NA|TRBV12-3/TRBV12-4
ASSLEGGYGYT
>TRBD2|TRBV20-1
SREVGGTRDEQY
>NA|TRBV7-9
ASNTASGGFNEQF
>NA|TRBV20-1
SARVSLGQETQY
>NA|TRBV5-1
ASSSQSGLEQY